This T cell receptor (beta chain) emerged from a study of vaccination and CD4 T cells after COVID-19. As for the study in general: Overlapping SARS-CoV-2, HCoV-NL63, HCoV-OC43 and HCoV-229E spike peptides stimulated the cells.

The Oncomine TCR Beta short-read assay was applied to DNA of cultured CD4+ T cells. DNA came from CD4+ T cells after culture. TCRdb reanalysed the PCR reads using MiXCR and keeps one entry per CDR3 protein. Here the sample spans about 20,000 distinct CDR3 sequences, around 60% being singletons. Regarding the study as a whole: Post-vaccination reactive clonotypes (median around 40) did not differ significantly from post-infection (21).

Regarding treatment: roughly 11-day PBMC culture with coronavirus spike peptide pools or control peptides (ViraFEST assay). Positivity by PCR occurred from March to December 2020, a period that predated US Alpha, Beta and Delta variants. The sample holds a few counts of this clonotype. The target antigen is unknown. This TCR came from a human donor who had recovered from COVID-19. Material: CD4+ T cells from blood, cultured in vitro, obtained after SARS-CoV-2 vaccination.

DNA for the CDR3: TGTGCCAGCAGTTACTCGGGTGCCATGAACACTGAAGCTTTCTTT. This codes for CASSYSGAMNTEAFF. This rearrangement joins TRBV6-5 to TRBJ1-1; D is undetermined. Germline CDR1 reads MNHEY; CDR2 reads SVGAGI. Trimming cost V 0 bases and J 0 bases, with 8 bases left between them. CDR3 length: 15 residues.